The 19 T cell receptor beta chains given below trace back to one sample, sequenced in a study of vaccination and CD4 T cells after COVID-19. These receptors are not linked to any known antigen. Treatment in this sample: roughly ten-day PBMC culture with coronavirus spike peptide pools or control peptides (ViraFEST assay). Sequenced with the Oncomine TCR Beta short-read assay was DNA taken from cultured CD4+ T cells. TCRdb redid the calling of the PCR reads with MiXCR, one entry per CDR3 protein. This table holds some 10,000 distinct CDR3 sequences, roughly 45% found once. Sequenced sample: CD4+ T cells from blood, cultured in vitro. Every receptor here comes from a human donor who had recovered from COVID-19.

This clonotype was observed a handful of times. J is TRBJ2-5 and V is TRBV10-2, with D possibly matching TRBD2 (6 bases). V lost 7 bases and J lost 7, with 13 bases in between. This CDR3 comprises 12 residues. Germline CDR1 WSHSY, CDR2 SAAADI. The CDR3 DNA is TGCGCCAGCAAAAGGGACTTAGGGACCCAGTACTTC. This gives the protein CASKRDLGTQYF.

This clonotype showed up just once. The germline gene is not matched at one end of the junction; a read error may be the cause. The chain has TRBV4-2 and TRBJ2-2, with D unclear. Germline CDR1 reads LGHNA; CDR2 reads YNFKEQ. CDR3 length: 13 amino acids. DNA of the CDR3: TGTACCAGCAGCCAAGAGAACACCGGGGAGCTGTTTTTT. This sequence encodes CTSSQENTGELFF.

V and J are TRBV10-3 and TRBJ2-7, with D unclear. Germline V lookup: CDR1 ENHRY, CDR2 SYGVKD. Trimming left V 5 bases short and J 0 bases short, with 5 bases between. CDR3 length: 12 residues. CDR3 in DNA: TGTGCCATCAGTTCAGACTCCTACGAGCAGTACTTC. This gives the protein CAISSDSYEQYF.

This clonotype was found a few times. This chain connects TRBV6-1 to TRBJ1-5; no reliable D call. V lost 4 bases to trimming and J lost 4 bases, with 14 bases between them. CDR3 size: 15 residues. Germline loops: CDR1 MNHNS, CDR2 SASEGT. The CDR3 sequence: CASSAAFGGNQPQHF. Written as DNA, the CDR3 is TGTGCCAGCAGTGCCGCTTTCGGAGGGAATCAGCCCCAGCATTTT.

The rearrangement links TRBV7-9 to TRBJ2-5; D may be TRBD2 (6 bases). The CDR3 has 16 residues. Trimming took off 5 bases at V and 2 bases at J, with 18 bases between the two ends. Germline V CDR1 and CDR2: SEHNR, FQNEAQ (reference sequence). CDR3 DNA: TGTGCCAGCAGCCCGCGGCTGGCGGGGTTACAAGAGACCCAGTACTTC. It specifies CASSPRLAGLQETQYF.

There are a few counts of this clonotype. V usage is TRBV20-1 and J usage is TRBJ2-3, with D unresolved. V was shortened by 4 bases and J by 4 bases, with 6 bases between the two germline ends. CDR3 length: 11 amino acids. Per germline, CDR1 DFQATT and CDR2 SNEGSKA (reference sequence). For the CDR3, the DNA is TGCAGTGCTATCTGGGCAGATACGCAGTATTTT. This translates into CSAIWADTQYF.

This rearrangement joins TRBV18 to TRBJ2-7; TRBD1 matches at 8 bases. J lost 6 bases, V lost 3 bases, and 10 bases had no gene match. CDR1 is KGHSH, CDR2 LQKENI, per germline. This CDR3 comprises 15 residues. The CDR3, as DNA: TGTGCCAGCTCACCTATATGGGACAGGTCCGGCGAGCAGTACTTC. Translated, it gives CASSPIWDRSGEQYF.

This rearrangement joins TRBV19 to TRBJ1-3; D remains unclear. The CDR3 totals 13 residues. Trimming took off 3 bases at V and 4 bases at J, with 7 bases between the two ends. Germline CDR1 is LNHDA and CDR2 is SQIVND (reference sequence). The CDR3 spells CASSMGRGNTIYF. The CDR3 region has the DNA TGTGCCAGTAGTATGGGCAGGGGAAACACCATATATTTT.

The chain recombines TRBV12-3 or TRBV12-4 with TRBJ2-7, with TRBD1 matching 10 bases. The CDR3 contains 14 residues. V gave up 8 bases and J gave up 1 base; unmatched junction bases: 5. CDR3 region: CASGRDRGSYEQYF. In DNA form, the CDR3 reads TGTGCCAGCGGGCGGGACAGGGGATCCTACGAGCAGTACTTC.

The V and J genes are TRBV7-9 and TRBJ2-1; D is perhaps TRBD1 (6 bases). The germline CDR1 and CDR2 sequences are SEHNR and FQNEAQ (reference sequence). CDR3 size: 15 residues. Trimming pared 2 bases from V and 5 bases from J, leaving 13 bases between. CDR3 sequence reads: CASSLLGTKNNEQFF. CDR3 nucleotide sequence: TGTGCCAGCAGCTTATTGGGGACAAAGAACAATGAGCAGTTCTTC.

The chain combines TRBV12-3 or TRBV12-4 with TRBJ2-3; D unresolved. V gave up 3 bases and J gave up 2 bases, with 6 bases separating them. The CDR3 consists of 13 residues. Here the CDR3 reads CASSFGSTDTQYF. CDR3 in DNA: TGTGCCAGCAGTTTTGGGTCCACAGATACGCAGTATTTT.

V usage is TRBV7-8 and J usage is TRBJ2-3; 8 bases agree with TRBD2. The CDR3 is 16 amino acids. J was trimmed by 5 bases and V by 4 bases; bases with no gene match: 11. Germline V lookup: CDR1 SGHVS, CDR2 FQNEAQ. The CDR3 bases are TGTGCCAGCAGCTCCCTCGGGGGGGCATATGGAGATACGCAGTATTTT. Its protein is CASSSLGGAYGDTQYF.

This clonotype was observed a few times. V usage is TRBV12-3 or TRBV12-4 and J usage is TRBJ2-3; 8 bases align to TRBD2. V dropped 6 bases and J dropped 8; count of bases not matched to a gene: 7. The CDR3 contains 13 residues. DNA of the CDR3: TGTGCCAGCAGCCAGGCGGGGGGTGGTACGCAGTATTTT. It is translated as CASSQAGGGTQYF.

V gene TRBV19 combines with J gene TRBJ1-1; a possible D gene is TRBD1 (6 bases). The CDR3 runs 18 residues. V was shortened by 6 bases and J by 1 base, with 24 bases between the two germline ends. Germline V gene lookup returns CDR1 LNHDA and CDR2 SQIVND (reference sequence). The CDR3 bases are TGTGCCAGTAGACTAGGGGGGGTTCGGGCTACACAGAACACTGAAGCTTTCTTT. Translating gives CASRLGGVRATQNTEAFF. The whole variable domain, filled in from reference TRBV19 and TRBJ1-1, reads DGGITQSPKYLFRKEGQNVTLSCEQNLNHDAMYWYRQDPGQGLRLIYYSQIVNDFQKGDIAEGYSVSREKKESFPLTVTSAQKNPTAFYLCASRLGGVRATQNTEAFFGQGTRLTVV.

This clonotype occurred a few times. The rearrangement uses TRBV19 and TRBJ1-6; no reliable D call. Germline V lookup: CDR1 LNHDA, CDR2 SQIVND (reference sequence). CDR3 length: 13 residues. The V gene lost 7 bases and the J gene lost 7 bases, with 11 bases spanning the gap. The CDR3 DNA reads TGTGCCAGTACCGTCACTGAAAATTCACCCCTCCACTTT. Its protein product is CASTVTENSPLHF.

About this clonotype itself: Given a far larger clone just one base away, this is likely a sequencing read error. The chain couples TRBV5-3 to TRBJ2-3, with 13 bases aligning to TRBD2. TRBV5-3 is an open reading frame whose function is uncertain. The length of the CDR3 is 19 residues. After removal of 10 bases from V and 1 base from J, the junction contained 18 bases not matched to a gene. This CDR3 reads CACSLEKLAGGPRTDTQYF. CDR3 sequence (DNA): TGTGCCTGCAGCTTGGAGAAACTAGCGGGGGGGCCTCGCACAGATACGCAGTATTTT.

This clonotype was observed a few times. This rearrangement joins TRBV6-2 or TRBV6-3 to TRBJ1-2, with a tentative D call TRBD1 (6 bases). This CDR3 spans 16 amino acids. V was shortened by 4 bases and J by 4 bases, with 19 bases between the two germline ends. Germline CDR1 is MNHEY and CDR2 is SVGEGT. CDR3: CASSWGLSEGGYGYTF. CDR3 bases: TGTGCCAGCAGTTGGGGTTTGTCAGAAGGGGGCTATGGCTACACCTTC.

This clonotype turned up a few times. The gene calls are TRBV2 and TRBJ2-5; TRBD2 is a possible D gene (6 bases). Per germline, CDR1 SNHLY and CDR2 FYNNEI. The ends were cut back, 4 bases at V and 5 bases at J, with 11 bases in the middle. The CDR3 spans 13 residues. Here the CDR3 DNA reads TGTGCCAGCAGTGTGGGACTTCAGGAGACCCAGTACTTC. Protein product: CASSVGLQETQYF.

This clonotype was recorded a few times. DNA of the CDR3: TGTGCCACCAGTGATCCCGGGACAGGTGGCTACACCTTC. Protein: CATSDPGTGGYTF. The rearrangement links TRBV24-1 to TRBJ1-2, with 8 bases aligning to TRBD1. The germline CDR1 and CDR2 sequences are KGHDR and SFDVKD. V was pared by 3 bases and J by 7 bases, with 3 bases of the junction left unmatched. The CDR3 is made up of 13 amino acids.